These 8 T cell receptor beta chains were all obtained from the same sample, sequenced in a study of blood T cell repertoires in COVID-19. Sequenced by immunoSEQ multiplex PCR; TCRdb stores in-frame clones only, minus some. This table has 470,000 or so clones, roughly 88% appearing once. The specimen was peripheral blood. These receptors originate from a human donor in a cohort sampled during active COVID-19.

The genes are TRBV7-6 and TRBJ1-5, with D unresolved. This CDR3 comprises 15 residues. Trimming removed 1 base from V and 0 bases from J, with 7 bases in between. Germline V gene data show CDR1 as SGHVS and CDR2 as FNYEAQ. As DNA, the CDR3 is TGTGCCAGCAGCTTAGATGGACTTAGCAATCAGCCCCAGCATTTT. Its protein is CASSLDGLSNQPQHF.

The chain couples TRBV5-6 to TRBJ2-7; D perhaps matches TRBD2 (5 bases). The CDR3 runs 15 residues. V shed 0 bases and J shed 3 bases, with 13 bases lying between them. Germline CDR1 SGHDT, CDR2 YYEEEE. In nucleotides, the CDR3 is TGTGCCAGCAGCTTGGGCCTACGAGCGGACTACGAGCAGTACTTC. This sequence encodes CASSLGLRADYEQYF. Full variable domain (outside the CDR3, taken from reference TRBV5-6 and TRBJ2-7): DAGVTQSPTHLIKTRGQQVTLRCSPKSGHDTVSWYQQALGQGPQFIFQYYEEEERQRGNFPDRFSGHQFPNYSSELNVNALLLGDSALYLCASSLGLRADYEQYFGPGTRLTVT.

The chain couples TRBV28 to TRBJ2-1, with D perhaps TRBD2 (6 bases). Trimming took 6 bases from V and 15 from J, leaving 18 bases between them. This CDR3 has 12 residues. The V gene's germline CDR1 is MDHEN and CDR2 SYDVKM. The CDR3 protein is CASSPLRGWGFF. The CDR3 bases are TGTGCCAGCAGCCCCCTTCGGGGGTGGGGGTTCTTC.

This CDR3 reads CASSQQLAYEQYF. The CDR3 nucleotides are TGCGCCAGCAGCCAGCAGCTAGCGTACGAGCAGTACTTC. V usage is TRBV4-1 and J usage is TRBJ2-7, with TRBD2 as a possible D gene (6 bases). This CDR3 is 13 amino acids long. The V gene lost 3 bases and the J gene lost 4 bases, with 10 bases spanning the gap. The germline V gene encodes CDR1 MGHRA and CDR2 YSYEKL.

This clone was found once. V gene TRBV29-1 combines with J gene TRBJ2-3, with TRBD2 matching 9 bases. The CDR3 is 15 amino acids. The junction had 7 bases not matched to a gene; V was cut back by 6 bases and J by 0 bases. Germline values: CDR1 SQVTM, CDR2 ANQGSEA. The CDR3 protein is CSVRVAGVSTDTQYF. CDR3 coding DNA: TGCAGCGTAAGAGTAGCGGGAGTCAGCACAGATACGCAGTATTTT.

This clone was detected a few times. The V and J genes are TRBV7-2 and TRBJ2-1, with a possible D match to TRBD2 (7 bases). The V and J ends lost 3 bases and 2 bases respectively, with 11 bases between them. CDR3 size: 15 residues. Germline assignment: CDR1 SGHTA and CDR2 FQGNSA. The CDR3 loop reads CASSLRRGPYNEQFF. In nucleotides, the CDR3 is TGTGCCAGCAGCTTGCGGCGGGGGCCCTACAATGAGCAGTTCTTC.

A few counts support this clone. The chain has TRBV28 and TRBJ1-5; unclear D gene. The CDR3 runs 17 residues. The germline V gene encodes CDR1 MDHEN and CDR2 SYDVKM. V lost 0 bases to trimming and J lost 2 bases, with 14 bases between them. The CDR3 bases are TGTGCCAGCAGTTTATGGAGCGCGGGAGGTGGCAATCAGCCCCAGCATTTT. Translating gives CASSLWSAGGGNQPQHF.

The rearrangement joins TRBV7-8 to TRBJ2-7; D is possibly TRBD2 (6 bases). There are 14 residues in the CDR3. The germline V gene has CDR1 SGHVS and CDR2 FQNEAQ. The germline V and J ends were trimmed by 2 bases and 2 bases, with 10 bases remaining between them. CDR3 in amino acids: CASSLLREPYEQYF. CDR3 coding DNA: TGTGCCAGCAGCTTACTACGGGAGCCCTACGAGCAGTACTTC.